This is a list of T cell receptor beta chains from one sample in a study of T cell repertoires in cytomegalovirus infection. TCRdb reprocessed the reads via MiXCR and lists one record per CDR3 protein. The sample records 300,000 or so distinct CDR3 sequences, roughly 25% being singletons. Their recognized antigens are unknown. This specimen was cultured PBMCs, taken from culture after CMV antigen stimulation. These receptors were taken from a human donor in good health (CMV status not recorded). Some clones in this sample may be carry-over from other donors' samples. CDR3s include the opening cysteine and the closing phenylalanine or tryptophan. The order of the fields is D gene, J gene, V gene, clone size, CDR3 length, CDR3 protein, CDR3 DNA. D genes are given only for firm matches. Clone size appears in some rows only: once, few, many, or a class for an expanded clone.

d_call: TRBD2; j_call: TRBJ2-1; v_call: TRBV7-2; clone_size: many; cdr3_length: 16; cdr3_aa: CASSLVGGSSYNEQFF; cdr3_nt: TGTGCCAGCAGCTTAGTTGGCGGGAGCTCCTACAATGAGCAGTTCTTC
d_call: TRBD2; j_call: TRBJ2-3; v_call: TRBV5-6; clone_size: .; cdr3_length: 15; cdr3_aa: CASSRGSGGGDTQYF; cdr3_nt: TGTGCCAGCAGCCGCGGGAGTGGAGGAGGAGATACGCAGTATTTT
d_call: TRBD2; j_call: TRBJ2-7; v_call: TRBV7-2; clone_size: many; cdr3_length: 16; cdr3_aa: CASSLAPAGGPYEQYF; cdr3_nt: TGTGCCAGCAGCTTAGCACCAGCGGGAGGGCCCTACGAGCAGTACTTC
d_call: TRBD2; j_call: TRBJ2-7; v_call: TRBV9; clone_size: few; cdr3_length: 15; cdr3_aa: CASSPQAGGVYEQYF; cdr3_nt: TGTGCCAGCAGCCCCCAAGCGGGAGGTGTCTACGAGCAGTACTTC
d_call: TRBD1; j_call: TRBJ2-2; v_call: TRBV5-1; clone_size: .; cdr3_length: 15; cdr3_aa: CASSQGTGGSGELFF; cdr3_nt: TGCGCCAGCAGCCAAGGGACAGGGGGCTCCGGGGAGCTGTTTTTT
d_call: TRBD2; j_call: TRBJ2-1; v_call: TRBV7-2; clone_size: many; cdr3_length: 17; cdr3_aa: CASSQRTSGSSYNEQFF; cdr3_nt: TGTGCCAGCAGCCAAAGGACTAGCGGGAGTTCCTACAATGAGCAGTTCTTC
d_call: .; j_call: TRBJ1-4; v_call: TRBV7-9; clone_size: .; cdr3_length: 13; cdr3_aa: CASSGVPEEKLFF; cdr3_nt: TGTGCCAGCAGCGGGGTGCCTGAGGAAAAACTGTTTTTT
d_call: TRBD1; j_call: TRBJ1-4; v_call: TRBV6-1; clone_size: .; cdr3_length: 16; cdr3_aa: CASSEQPDRFSEKLFF; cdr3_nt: TGTGCCAGCAGTGAGCAACCGGACAGGTTTAGTGAAAAACTGTTTTTT
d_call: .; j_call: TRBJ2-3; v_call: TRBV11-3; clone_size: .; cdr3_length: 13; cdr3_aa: CASSTRGTDTQYF; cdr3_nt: TGTGCCAGCAGTACCAGGGGCACAGATACGCAGTATTTT
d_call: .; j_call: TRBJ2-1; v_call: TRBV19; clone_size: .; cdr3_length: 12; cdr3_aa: CASSIFPYEQFF; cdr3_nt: TGTGCCAGTAGTATTTTCCCCTACGAGCAGTTCTTC
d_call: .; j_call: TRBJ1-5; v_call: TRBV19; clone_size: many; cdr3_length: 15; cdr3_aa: CASSTGLYSNQPQHF; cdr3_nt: TGTGCCAGTAGTACGGGACTGTATAGCAATCAGCCCCAGCATTTT
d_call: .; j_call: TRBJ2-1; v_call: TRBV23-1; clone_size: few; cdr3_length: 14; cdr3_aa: CASSRNLGHQEQFF; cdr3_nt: TGCGCCAGCAGTCGAAACCTGGGACACCAAGAGCAGTTCTTC
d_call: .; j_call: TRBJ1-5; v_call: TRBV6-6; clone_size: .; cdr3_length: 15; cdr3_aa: CASSYTVAVNQPQHF; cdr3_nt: TGTGCCAGCAGTTACACCGTGGCAGTAAATCAGCCCCAGCATTTT
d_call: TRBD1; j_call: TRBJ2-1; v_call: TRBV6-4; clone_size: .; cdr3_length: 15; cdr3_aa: CASSPGQGRLNEQFF; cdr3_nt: TGTGCCAGCAGTCCGGGACAGGGGAGGTTGAATGAGCAGTTCTTC
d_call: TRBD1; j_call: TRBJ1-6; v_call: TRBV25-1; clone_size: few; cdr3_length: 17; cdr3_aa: CASSELVTGGLGSPLHF; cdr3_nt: TGTGCCAGCAGTGAATTGGTGACAGGGGGCCTCGGTTCACCCCTCCACTTT
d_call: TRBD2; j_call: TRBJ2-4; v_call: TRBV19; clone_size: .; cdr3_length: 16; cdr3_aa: CASSSHTGTRKNIQYF; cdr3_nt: TGTGCCAGTAGTTCACACACCGGGACTAGAAAAAACATTCAGTACTTC
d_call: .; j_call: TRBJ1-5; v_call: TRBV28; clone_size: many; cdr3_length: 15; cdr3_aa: CASSVSRNSNQPQHF; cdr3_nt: TGTGCCAGCAGTGTATCCCGGAATAGCAATCAGCCCCAGCATTTT
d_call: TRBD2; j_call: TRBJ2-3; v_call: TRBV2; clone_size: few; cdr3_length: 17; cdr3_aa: CASSELAAGVFQDTQYF; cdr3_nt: TGTGCCAGCAGTGAATTGGCAGCGGGAGTATTTCAAGATACGCAGTATTTT
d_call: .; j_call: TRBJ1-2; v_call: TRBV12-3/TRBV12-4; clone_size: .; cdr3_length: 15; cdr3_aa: CASSLVGAPIYGYTF; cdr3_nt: TGTGCCAGCAGTTTAGTAGGGGCCCCTATCTATGGCTACACCTTC
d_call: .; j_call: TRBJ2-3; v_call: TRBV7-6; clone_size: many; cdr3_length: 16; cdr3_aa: CASSSTRSGGADTQYF; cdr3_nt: TGTGCCAGCAGCTCGACTAGATCCGGAGGGGCAGATACGCAGTATTTT
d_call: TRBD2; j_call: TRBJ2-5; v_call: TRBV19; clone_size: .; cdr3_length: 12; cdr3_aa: CASSGDQETQYF; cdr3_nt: TGTGCCAGCAGCGGGGACCAAGAGACCCAGTACTTC
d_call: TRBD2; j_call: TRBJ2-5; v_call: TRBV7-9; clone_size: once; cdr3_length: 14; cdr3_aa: CASSFQGGRETQCF; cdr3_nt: TGTGCCAGCAGCTTCCAGGGAGGGCGAGAGACCCAGTGCTTC
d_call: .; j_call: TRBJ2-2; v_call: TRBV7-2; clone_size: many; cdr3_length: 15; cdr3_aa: CASSPRGRDGGELFF; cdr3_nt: TGTGCCAGCAGCCCTCGGGGCAGGGATGGCGGGGAGCTGTTTTTT
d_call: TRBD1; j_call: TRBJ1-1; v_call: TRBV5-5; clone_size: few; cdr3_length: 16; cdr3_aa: CASSFFLSRGDTEAFF; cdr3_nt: TGTGCCAGCAGCTTTTTTTTGTCCAGGGGGGACACTGAAGCTTTCTTT
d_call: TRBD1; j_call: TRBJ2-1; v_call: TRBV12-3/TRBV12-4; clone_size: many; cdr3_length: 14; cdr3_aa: CASSPGTVYNEQFF; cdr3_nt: TGTGCCAGCAGTCCCGGGACAGTCTACAATGAGCAGTTCTTC
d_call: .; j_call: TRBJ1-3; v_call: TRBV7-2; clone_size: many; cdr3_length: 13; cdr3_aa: CASSTGTGNTIYF; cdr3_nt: TGTGCCAGCAGTACAGGGACTGGAAACACCATATATTTT
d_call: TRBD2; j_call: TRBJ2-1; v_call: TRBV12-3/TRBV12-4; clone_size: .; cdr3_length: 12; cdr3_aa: CASRPPAGGQFF; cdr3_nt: TGTGCCAGCAGGCCGCCCGCGGGGGGGCAGTTCTTC
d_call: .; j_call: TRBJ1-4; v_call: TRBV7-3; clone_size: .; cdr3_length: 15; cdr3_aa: CASRRNRFPDEKLFF; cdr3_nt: TGTGCCAGCAGGCGTAACAGGTTTCCAGATGAAAAACTGTTTTTT
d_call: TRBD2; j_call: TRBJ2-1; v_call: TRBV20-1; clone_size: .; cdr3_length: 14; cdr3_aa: CSAGSGIGYNEQFF; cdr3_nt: TGCAGTGCGGGGAGCGGGATAGGGTACAATGAGCAGTTCTTC
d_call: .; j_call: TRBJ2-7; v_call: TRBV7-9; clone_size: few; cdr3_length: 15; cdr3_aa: CASSVGPRIYDEQYF; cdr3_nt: TGTGCCAGCAGCGTGGGACCTCGGATTTACGACGAGCAGTACTTC
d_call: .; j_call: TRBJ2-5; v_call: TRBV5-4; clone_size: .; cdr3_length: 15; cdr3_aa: CASSSPGPKVETQYF; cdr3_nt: TGTGCCAGCAGCTCACCGGGTCCGAAGGTGGAGACCCAGTACTTC
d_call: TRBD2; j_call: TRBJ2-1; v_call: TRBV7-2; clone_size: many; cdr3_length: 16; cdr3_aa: CASSRGTSGGYNEQFF; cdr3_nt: TGTGCCAGCAGTCGCGGGACTAGCGGGGGATACAATGAGCAGTTCTTC
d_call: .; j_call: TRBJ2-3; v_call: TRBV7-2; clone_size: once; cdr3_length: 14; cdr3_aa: CASSLAGRTDTHYF; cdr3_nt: TGTGCCAGCAGCTTAGCAGGGCGCACAGATACGCATTATTTT
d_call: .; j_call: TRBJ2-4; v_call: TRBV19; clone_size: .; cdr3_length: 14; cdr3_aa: CASTGLYAKNIQYF; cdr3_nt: TGTGCCAGCACAGGGCTTTACGCCAAAAACATTCAGTACTTC
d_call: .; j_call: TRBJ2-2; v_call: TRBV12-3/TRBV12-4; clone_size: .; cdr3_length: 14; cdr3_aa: CASSKGPNTGELFF; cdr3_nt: TGTGCCAGCAGTAAAGGACCTAACACCGGGGAGCTGTTTTTT
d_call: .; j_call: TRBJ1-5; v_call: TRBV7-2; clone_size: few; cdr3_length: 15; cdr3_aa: CASTLTGYSNQPQHF; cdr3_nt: TGTGCCAGCACCTTGACAGGCTATAGCAATCAGCCCCAGCATTTT
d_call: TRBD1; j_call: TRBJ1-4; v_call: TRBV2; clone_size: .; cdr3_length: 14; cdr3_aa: CAGFQGALGEKLFF; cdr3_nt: TGTGCCGGGTTCCAGGGGGCTCTCGGTGAAAAACTGTTTTTT
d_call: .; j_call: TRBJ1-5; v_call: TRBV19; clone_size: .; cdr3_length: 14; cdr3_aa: CASSIVNSNQPQHF; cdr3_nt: TGTGCCAGTAGTATAGTCAATAGCAATCAGCCCCAGCATTTT
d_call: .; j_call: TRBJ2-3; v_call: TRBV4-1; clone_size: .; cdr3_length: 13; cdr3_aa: CASSQQERDTQYF; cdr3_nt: TGCGCCAGCAGCCAACAGGAGAGAGATACGCAGTATTTT
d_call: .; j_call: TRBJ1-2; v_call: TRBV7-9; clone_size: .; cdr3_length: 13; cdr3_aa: CASSLGGVSGYTF; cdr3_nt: TGTGCCAGCAGCTTAGGCGGGGTGTCTGGCTACACCTTC
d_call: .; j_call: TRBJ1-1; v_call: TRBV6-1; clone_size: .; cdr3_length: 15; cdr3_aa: CASSDWAGVNTEAFF; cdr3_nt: TGTGCCAGCAGTGATTGGGCAGGGGTGAACACTGAAGCTTTCTTT
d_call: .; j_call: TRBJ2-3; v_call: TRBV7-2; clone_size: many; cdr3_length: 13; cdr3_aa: CASSRLVGDTQYF; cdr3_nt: TGTGCCAGCAGCCGCCTAGTTGGAGATACGCAGTATTTT
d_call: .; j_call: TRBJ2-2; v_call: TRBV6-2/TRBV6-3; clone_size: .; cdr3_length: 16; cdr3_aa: CASSSVIAVAPGELFF; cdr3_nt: TGTGCCAGCAGTTCAGTGATAGCCGTCGCCCCCGGGGAGCTGTTTTTT
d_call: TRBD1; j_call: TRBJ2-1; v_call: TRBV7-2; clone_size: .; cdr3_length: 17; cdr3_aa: CASGFQYRQGALNEQFF; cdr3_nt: TGTGCCAGCGGCTTTCAATACCGACAGGGGGCGCTTAATGAGCAGTTCTTC
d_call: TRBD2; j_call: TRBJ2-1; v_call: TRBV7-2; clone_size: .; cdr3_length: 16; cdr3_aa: CASSLAARGGNNEQFF; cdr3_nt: TGTGCCAGCAGCTTAGCAGCACGGGGGGGGAACAATGAGCAGTTCTTC
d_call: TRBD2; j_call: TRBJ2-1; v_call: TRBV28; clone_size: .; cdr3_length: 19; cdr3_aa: CASSSASGLAGGSYNEQFF; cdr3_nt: TGTGCCAGCAGTTCCGCCTCGGGACTAGCGGGAGGGTCCTACAATGAGCAGTTCTTC
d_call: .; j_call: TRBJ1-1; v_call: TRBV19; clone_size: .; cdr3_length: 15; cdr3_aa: CASSLYGGADTEAFF; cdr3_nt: TGTGCCAGTAGTTTATACGGGGGGGCGGACACTGAAGCTTTCTTT
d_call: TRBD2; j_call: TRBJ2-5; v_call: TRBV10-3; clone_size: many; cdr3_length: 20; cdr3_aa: CAISEGRRGATSGRAETQYF; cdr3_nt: TGTGCCATCAGTGAGGGTCGTCGGGGAGCTACTAGCGGGAGAGCAGAGACCCAGTACTTC
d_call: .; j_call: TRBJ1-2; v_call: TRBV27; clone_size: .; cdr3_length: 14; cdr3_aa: CASSLGNGDYGYTF; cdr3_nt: TGTGCCAGCAGTTTAGGCAACGGGGACTATGGCTACACCTTC
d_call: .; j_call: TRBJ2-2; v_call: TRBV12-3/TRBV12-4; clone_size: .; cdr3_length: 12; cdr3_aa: CAIASDTGELFF; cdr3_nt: TGTGCCATCGCGAGCGACACCGGGGAGCTGTTTTTT